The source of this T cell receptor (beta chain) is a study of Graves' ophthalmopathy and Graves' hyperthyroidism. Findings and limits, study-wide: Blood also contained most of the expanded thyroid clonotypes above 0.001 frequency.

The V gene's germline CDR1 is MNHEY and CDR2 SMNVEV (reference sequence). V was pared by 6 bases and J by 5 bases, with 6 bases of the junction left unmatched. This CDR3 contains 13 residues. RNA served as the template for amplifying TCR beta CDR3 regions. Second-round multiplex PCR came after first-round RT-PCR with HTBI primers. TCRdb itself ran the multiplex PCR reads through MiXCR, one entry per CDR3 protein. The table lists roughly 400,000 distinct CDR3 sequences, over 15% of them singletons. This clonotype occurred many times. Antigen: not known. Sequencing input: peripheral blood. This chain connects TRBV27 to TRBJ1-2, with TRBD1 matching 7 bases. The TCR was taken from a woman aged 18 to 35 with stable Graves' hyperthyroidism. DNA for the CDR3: TGTGCCAGCAGCCTTGACAGGGCATATGGCTACACCTTC. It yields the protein CASSLDRAYGYTF.